This TCR beta chain was documented in a study of blood T cell repertoires in COVID-19. Study context: Both acute and convalescent COVID-19 samples were obtained from the United States, Italy and Spain.

As handled by the study authors: Scientists estimated how many nucleated cells there were by amplifying reference gene primers. Profiled with immunoSEQ multiplex PCR; TCRdb holds only in-frame clones, not every one. The DNA gave D and trimming, while V, J and clone size come from that table. The table lists some 200,000 clones, roughly four fifths of them singletons. In terms of age and location, participants ranged from roughly 18 to 90 years and lived in about two dozen US areas. Recovery among Cohort 3 donors was established by two negative PCRs, clearance, or symptom resolution. This TCR was sampled from a middle-aged man who had recovered from COVID-19. Specimen: PBMCs or T cells enriched from blood (not recorded which).

The CDR3 DNA reads as TGTGCCAGCAGCTTCGGACAGGGGTTTGGGATAGGGTATGGCTACACCTTC. Amino acid sequence: CASSFGQGFGIGYGYTF. The chain joins TRBV5-6 to TRBJ1-2; 9 positions match TRBD1. CDR1 is SGHDT and CDR2 is YYEEEE in the germline V gene. J gave up 5 bases and V 2 bases, and 13 bases lay outside the gene matches. The CDR3 is 17 residues long.